This T cell receptor beta chain was retrieved from a study of cytomegalovirus exposure and HLA in healthy donors. General observations from the study: In vitro checks showed that a few CMV-associated chains really do target CMV antigens.

On this clone itself: Its cognate antigen is unknown.

TCRdb keeps only in-frame clones here, not all; method: immunoSEQ multiplex PCR. The data show about 130,000 clones, nearly 90% seen once. From the approximately 120-subject validation cohort, which was separate from the roughly 620-subject first cohort, the donors were drawn. CDR1 is SGHRS, CDR2 YFSETQ, per germline. Unmatched junction bases numbered 2, after V lost 2 bases and J lost 5 bases. The length of the CDR3 is 14 residues. The chain employs TRBV5-1 and TRBJ2-1, with 9 positions matching TRBD2. The TCR comes from a woman between 18 and 30 years old in good health and CMV-seronegative. The sample taken for sequencing was PBMCs. CDR3 in DNA: TGCGCCAGCAGCTTACTAGCGGGCCACAATGAGCAGTTCTTC. Translated: CASSLLAGHNEQFF.